These 29 T cell receptor beta chains came from one sample sequenced in a study of blood T cell repertoires in COVID-19. Here immunoSEQ multiplex PCR was the method, and the copy in TCRdb shows in-frame clones only, minus some. The data contain about 340,000 clones, 90% to 95% of them singletons. Sequencing was done on a sample of peripheral blood. Every receptor here comes from a woman aged 18-30 years who had recovered from COVID-19.

The V call is TRBV2, the J call TRBJ2-7; TRBD2 aligns across 10 bases. The CDR3 runs to 14 residues. Germline assignment: CDR1 SNHLY and CDR2 FYNNEI. Trimming cost V 11 bases and J 2 bases; bases outside gene matches: 9. The DNA for the CDR3 is TGTGCCGTCACTAGCGGGACAACTACCTACGAGCAGTACGTC. Its protein product is CAVTSGTTTYEQYV.

The V gene is TRBV10-2, the J gene TRBJ2-1, with 7 bases matching TRBD1. V shed 6 bases, J shed 5 bases, and the junction held 4 bases outside the gene matches. Germline CDR1 and CDR2: WSHSY and SAAADI. There are 13 residues in the CDR3. CDR3 sequence (DNA): TGCGCCAGCAGCAGACAGGGAAACAATGAGCAGTTCTTC. Its protein is CASSRQGNNEQFF.

The DNA of the CDR3 is TGTGCCAGCAGCCCCCGGACAGGGGGGAGTAAGCAGTTCTTC. This gives the protein CASSPRTGGSKQFF. The chain is built from TRBV16 and TRBJ2-1; 10 bases align to TRBD1. Germline CDR1 KGHSY, CDR2 FQNENV. The ends lost 4 bases at V and 11 bases at J; junction bases unmatched: 8. The CDR3 runs 14 residues.

V gene TRBV6-5 combines with J gene TRBJ1-2; a weak D match, TRBD1 (5 bases). V gave up 6 bases and J gave up 8 bases, with 13 bases separating them. The CDR3 has 12 residues. Per germline, CDR1 MNHEY and CDR2 SVGAGI. CDR3 loop: CASSSRVRGYTF. CDR3 bases: TGTGCCAGCAGCAGCAGGGTACGGGGCTACACCTTC.

This chain links TRBV5-6 with TRBJ2-3; the D is unclear. Germline V gives CDR1 SGHDT, CDR2 YYEEEE. This CDR3 has 14 amino acids. Trimming removed 6 bases at V and 7 bases at J, with 18 bases between. The CDR3 loop reads CASTKYDQRYTQYF. CDR3 sequence (DNA): TGTGCCAGCACGAAATACGATCAACGGTATACGCAGTATTTT.

This sequence joins TRBV2 and TRBJ1-3, with 7 bases that match TRBD1. The germline gives CDR1 SNHLY, CDR2 FYNNEI. V was pared by 8 bases and J by 4 bases, with 11 bases of the junction left unmatched. The CDR3 runs to 15 residues. The DNA of the CDR3 is TGTGCCAGCTCAAACGACAGGGCAGGGGGAAACACCATATATTTT. Protein product: CASSNDRAGGNTIYF.

The rearrangement links TRBV11-3 to TRBJ2-7; 7 nucleotides agree with TRBD2. Germline loops: CDR1 SGHNT, CDR2 YENEEA. V lost 9 bases to trimming and J lost 1 base; unmatched junction nucleotides: 9. The CDR3 runs to 14 residues. The CDR3 reads CASARTRASYEQYV. CDR3 coding DNA: TGTGCCAGTGCCCGGACTAGAGCATCCTACGAGCAGTACGTC.

The chain recombines TRBV24-1 with TRBJ1-5; tentatively, D is TRBD1 (5 bases). The V and J ends lost 2 bases and 3 bases respectively, with 10 bases between them. The CDR3 spans 15 residues. Germline CDR1 and CDR2: KGHDR and SFDVKD. CDR3 bases: TGTGCCACCAGTGATTCCGGACACTACAATCAGCCCCAGCATTTT. Translation gives CATSDSGHYNQPQHF.

J is TRBJ2-3 and V is TRBV27; TRBD2 agrees at 8 bases. From germline, CDR1 is MNHEY and CDR2 SMNVEV (reference sequence). J was trimmed by 3 bases and V by 4 bases; bases with no gene match: 6. This CDR3 has 15 residues. Written as DNA, the CDR3 is TGTGCCAGCAGTTCCCCTGCGGGGGGAACAGATACGCAGTATTTT. It yields the protein CASSSPAGGTDTQYF.

The V gene is TRBV25-1, the J gene TRBJ1-6; D possibly corresponds to TRBD1 (5 bases). Germline V gives CDR1 MGHDK, CDR2 SYGVNS. The CDR3 contains 14 residues. As DNA, the CDR3 is TGTGCTACCGGGGGTTCCTCCTATAATTCACCCCTCCACTTT. Translating gives CATGGSSYNSPLHF.

The chain carries TRBV19 and TRBJ2-1, with 10 positions matching TRBD2. Germline V gives CDR1 LNHDA, CDR2 SQIVND (reference sequence). The CDR3 is 15 amino acids. Losses at the gene ends were 5 bases for V and 10 bases for J; bases not matched to a gene: 11. The CDR3 reads CASSPKREGQWEQFF. CDR3 coding DNA: TGTGCCAGTAGTCCTAAGCGGGAGGGCCAGTGGGAGCAGTTCTTC. Full variable domain (outside the CDR3, taken from reference TRBV19 and TRBJ2-1): DGGITQSPKYLFRKEGQNVTLSCEQNLNHDAMYWYRQDPGQGLRLIYYSQIVNDFQKGDIAEGYSVSREKKESFPLTVTSAQKNPTAFYLCASSPKREGQWEQFFGPGTRLTVL.

This clone was picked up one time. V usage is TRBV12-3 or TRBV12-4 and J usage is TRBJ1-2; D ambiguous. The CDR3 loop spans 12 amino acids. V shed 3 bases and J shed 4 bases, with 6 bases lying between them. The CDR3 loop reads CASSFVSYGYTF. As DNA, the CDR3 is TGTGCCAGCAGTTTTGTCAGCTATGGCTACACCTTC.

This clone has a single count. The V gene is TRBV18, the J gene TRBJ2-3; D ambiguous. The germline V gene encodes CDR1 KGHSH and CDR2 LQKENI. The CDR3 spans 15 residues. Between the trimmed V and J ends, which lost 5 bases and 0 bases, there was a span of 12 bases. The CDR3 coding sequence is TGTGCCAGCTCAGCCTACTTGACAAGCACAGATACGCAGTATTTT. Amino acids: CASSAYLTSTDTQYF.

CDR3 protein: CASSDRQDPNTEAFF. CDR3 coding DNA: TGTGCCAGTAGTGACCGACAGGACCCGAACACTGAAGCTTTCTTT. The gene calls are TRBV19 and TRBJ1-1; D is possibly TRBD1 (6 bases). CDR1 is LNHDA and CDR2 is SQIVND in the germline V gene (reference sequence). Trimming stripped 5 bases from V and 1 base from J, with 14 bases between. The CDR3 has 15 residues.

The table lists this clone with a few counts. The chain links TRBV11-3 to TRBJ1-1; tentatively, D is TRBD1 (6 bases). Trimming took off 3 bases at V and 3 bases at J, with 8 bases between the two ends. Germline V gives CDR1 SGHNT, CDR2 YENEEA. The CDR3 runs to 13 residues. The CDR3 spells CASSFTGYTEAFF. CDR3 bases: TGTGCCAGCAGCTTTACAGGGTACACTGAAGCTTTCTTT.

The chain carries TRBV19 and TRBJ2-3; a weak D match, TRBD2 (6 bases). Germline V gene sequence: CDR1 LNHDA, CDR2 SQIVND (reference sequence). The CDR3 contains 14 residues. V lost 6 bases to trimming and J lost 6 bases, with 16 bases between them. The CDR3 loop is CASSGGAVRDTQYF. In DNA, the CDR3 is TGTGCCAGTAGCGGAGGGGCGGTGAGGGATACGCAGTATTTT.

J is TRBJ2-2 and V is TRBV5-1, with 9 bases lining up with TRBD2. V was clipped by 0 bases and J by 2 bases; unmatched bases: 8. Per the germline V gene, CDR1 is SGHRS and CDR2 is YFSETQ. This CDR3 region has 18 residues. The CDR3 reads CASSLGLAAARNTGELFF. CDR3 in DNA: TGCGCCAGCAGCTTGGGACTAGCGGCCGCCCGTAACACCGGGGAGCTGTTTTTT.

CDR3 amino acids: CASSFSAGVGAKNIQYF. In DNA form, the CDR3 reads TGTGCCAGCAGCTTTTCGGCGGGAGTCGGGGCCAAAAACATTCAGTACTTC. The gene calls are TRBV5-4 and TRBJ2-4; 7 positions match TRBD2. V shed 2 bases, J shed 1 base, and the junction held 9 bases outside the gene matches. This CDR3 has 17 amino acids. The germline gives CDR1 SGHNT, CDR2 YYREEE (reference sequence).

This rearrangement joins TRBV5-1 to TRBJ1-2; perhaps TRBD1 as D (5 bases). The V end was cut by 4 bases, the J end by 6 bases, with 22 bases between. The length of the CDR3 is 16 residues. Germline CDR1 and CDR2: SGHRS and YFSETQ. The CDR3 spells CASSPDRTTRGHGYTF. DNA of the CDR3: TGCGCCAGCAGCCCCGACAGAACCACCCGAGGTCATGGCTACACCTTC.

The chain joins TRBV12-3 or TRBV12-4 to TRBJ2-7; possible D gene TRBD2, 5 bases. The CDR3 consists of 11 residues. Trimming took off 2 bases at V and 9 bases at J, with 8 bases between the two ends. CDR3 in amino acids: CASSLFEGQYV. Written as DNA, the CDR3 is TGTGCCAGCAGTTTATTCGAGGGGCAGTACGTC.

The chain joins TRBV4-1 to TRBJ1-3, with D perhaps matching TRBD1 (6 bases). The CDR3 contains 15 residues. The ends were cut back, 4 bases at V and 3 bases at J, with 13 bases in the middle. Germline-derived CDR1 and CDR2 are MGHRA and YSYEKL. This CDR3 reads CASSPGHFVGNTIYF. The CDR3 DNA reads TGCGCCAGCAGCCCGGGACATTTCGTTGGAAACACCATATATTTT.

The CDR3 DNA follows: TGTGCCAGCAGCTATAGGGGGGGGGAAAGCTCCTACGAGCAGTACGTC. Translation: CASSYRGGESSYEQYV. The chain uses TRBV7-6 and TRBJ2-7; the D gene is possibly TRBD2 (7 bases). V lost 4 bases and J 0 bases, leaving 16 bases between the germline ends. CDR3 length: 16 residues. The germline V gene has CDR1 SGHVS and CDR2 FNYEAQ.

In regard to this clone: Because it lacks the conserved phenylalanine or tryptophan at the end, this CDR3 is likely a read error. No DNA is shown, since the ends of the CDR3 on it are uncertain; the CDR3 is the one TCRdb lists. The rearrangement joins TRBV20-1 to TRBJ2-7; the D segment call TRBD2 is taken from the table without a DNA check. Germline V gene sequence: CDR1 DFQATT, CDR2 SNEGSKA (reference sequence). The CDR3 region is 8 residues in length, termini included. This CDR3 is CSASPGGA.

J is TRBJ2-5 and V is TRBV25-1, with D maybe TRBD2 (6 bases). CDR1 MGHDK and CDR2 SYGVNS come from the germline V gene. This CDR3 has 16 amino acids. V was pared by 2 bases and J by 5 bases, with 18 bases between. The CDR3 nucleotides read TGTGCCAGCAGTGAAGGCATGTGGGGGGTAGGGGAGACCCAGTACTTC. Translation gives CASSEGMWGVGETQYF.

DNA of the CDR3: TGTGCCAGCAGTGAACCGGCAGGGGACCACGAGCAGTACGTC. Translated, it gives CASSEPAGDHEQYV. The chain joins TRBV2 to TRBJ2-7, with D perhaps TRBD1 (6 bases). CDR1 SNHLY and CDR2 FYNNEI come from the germline V gene. The CDR3 has 14 residues. Trimming removed 2 bases at V and 5 bases at J, with 13 bases between.

The gene calls are TRBV7-9 and TRBJ1-1; TRBD1 aligns across 7 bases. V lost 4 bases, J lost 12 bases, and 14 bases stayed unmatched. CDR3 length: 14 residues. The germline gives CDR1 SEHNR, CDR2 FQNEAQ (reference sequence). CDR3 DNA sequence: TGTGCCAGCAGCTCTGAACCCGGGACAGCCATGACTTTCTTT. It translates to CASSSEPGTAMTFF. The full variable domain, its missing parts supplied by reference TRBV7-9 and TRBJ1-1, is DTGVSQNPRHKITKRGQNVTFRCDPISEHNRLYWYRQTLGQGPEFLTYFQNEAQLEKSRLLSDRFSAERPKGSFSTLEIQRTEQGDSAMYLCASSSEPGTAMTFFGQGTRLTVV.

The J gene is TRBJ1-1, the V gene TRBV6-5; D is possibly TRBD1 (5 bases). The germline gives CDR1 MNHEY, CDR2 SVGAGI. V was shortened by 6 bases and J by 0 bases, with 14 bases between the two germline ends. The CDR3 consists of 15 residues. The CDR3 nucleotides are TGTGCCAGCAGGGACTCGGGACTTATGAACACTGAAGCTTTCTTT. Residues: CASRDSGLMNTEAFF.

The chain employs TRBV18 and TRBJ1-2; 7 nucleotides align to TRBD1. From germline, CDR1 is KGHSH and CDR2 LQKENI. The CDR3 is made up of 15 amino acids. Unmatched junction bases numbered 12, after V lost 4 bases and J lost 7 bases. The DNA of the CDR3 is TGTGCCAGCTCACTCATCAGGGGGGATGATGGTGGCTACACCTTC. Translation gives CASSLIRGDDGGYTF.

The chain is built from TRBV27 and TRBJ1-1; 8 bases match TRBD1. The junction had 12 bases not matched to a gene; V was cut back by 8 bases and J by 10 bases. This CDR3 has 13 residues. Per the germline V gene, CDR1 is MNHEY and CDR2 is SMNVEV (reference sequence). DNA of the CDR3: TGTGCCAGCTATGGTGTGACAGGGGATACAGCTTTCTTT. It encodes CASYGVTGDTAFF.